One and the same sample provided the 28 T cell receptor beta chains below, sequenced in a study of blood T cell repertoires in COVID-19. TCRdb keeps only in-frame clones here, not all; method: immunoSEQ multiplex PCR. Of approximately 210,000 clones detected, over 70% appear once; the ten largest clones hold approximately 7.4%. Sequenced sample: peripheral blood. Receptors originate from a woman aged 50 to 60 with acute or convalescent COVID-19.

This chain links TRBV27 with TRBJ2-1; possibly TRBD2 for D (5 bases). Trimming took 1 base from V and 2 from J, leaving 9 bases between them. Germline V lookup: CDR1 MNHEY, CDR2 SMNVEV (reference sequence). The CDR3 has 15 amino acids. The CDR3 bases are TGTGCCAGCAGTTTATTGGGAGCCCCCTACAATGAGCAGTTCTTC. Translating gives CASSLLGAPYNEQFF.

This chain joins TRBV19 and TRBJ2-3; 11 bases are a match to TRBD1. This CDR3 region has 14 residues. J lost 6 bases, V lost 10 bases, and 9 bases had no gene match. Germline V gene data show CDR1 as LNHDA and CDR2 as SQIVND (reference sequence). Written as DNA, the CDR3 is TGTGCCACCAAGGACAGGGGGCGCGATGATACGCAGTATTTT. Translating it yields CATKDRGRDDTQYF.

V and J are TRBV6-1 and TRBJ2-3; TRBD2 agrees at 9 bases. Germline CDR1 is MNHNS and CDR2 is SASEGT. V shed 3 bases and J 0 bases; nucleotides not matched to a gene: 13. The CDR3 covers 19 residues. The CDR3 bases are TGTGCCAGCAGTGAGGGGACTAGCTGGGGGCCCCTTAGCACAGATACGCAGTATTTT. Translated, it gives CASSEGTSWGPLSTDTQYF.

The CDR3 DNA reads TGTGCCAGCAGTCCGTTGGGGGCAGGCACTAATGAAAAACTGTTTTTT. It encodes CASSPLGAGTNEKLFF. This sequence joins TRBV27 and TRBJ1-4, with D maybe TRBD1 (6 bases). This CDR3 contains 16 residues. V lost 5 bases and J lost 2, with 15 bases in between. In germline, CDR1 is MNHEY, CDR2 SMNVEV (reference sequence). Full variable domain (rest looked up from reference TRBV27 and TRBJ1-4): EAQVTQNPRYLITVTGKKLTVTCSQNMNHEYMSWYRQDPGLGLRQIYYSMNVEVTDKGDVPEGYKVSRKEKRNFPLILESPSPNQTSLYFCASSPLGAGTNEKLFFGSGTQLSVL.

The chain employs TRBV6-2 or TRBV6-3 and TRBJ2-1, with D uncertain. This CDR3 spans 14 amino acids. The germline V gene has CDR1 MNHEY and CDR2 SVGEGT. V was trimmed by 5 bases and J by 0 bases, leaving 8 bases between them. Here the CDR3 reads CASSGRSSYNEQFF. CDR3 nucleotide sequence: TGTGCCAGCAGTGGCCGGAGCTCCTACAATGAGCAGTTCTTC.

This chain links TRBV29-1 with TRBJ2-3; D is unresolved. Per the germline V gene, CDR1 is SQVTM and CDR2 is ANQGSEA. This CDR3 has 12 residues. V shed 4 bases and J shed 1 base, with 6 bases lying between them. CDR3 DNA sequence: TGCAGCGTTGTGCAGGGCACAGATACGCAGTATTTT. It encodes CSVVQGTDTQYF.

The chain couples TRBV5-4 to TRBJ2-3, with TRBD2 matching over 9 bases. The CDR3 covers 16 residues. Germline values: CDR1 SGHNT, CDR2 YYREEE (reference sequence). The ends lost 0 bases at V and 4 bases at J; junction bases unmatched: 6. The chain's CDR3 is CASSLDRREGPDTQYF. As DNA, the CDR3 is TGTGCCAGCAGCTTGGACAGGCGGGAGGGCCCAGATACGCAGTATTTT.

The CDR3 loop reads CATSIDRDGYEQYF. CDR3 DNA sequence: TGTGCCACCAGCATCGACAGGGACGGCTACGAGCAGTACTTC. This rearrangement joins TRBV15 to TRBJ2-7; 7 nucleotides align to TRBD1. J lost 3 bases, V lost 4 bases, and 6 bases had no gene match. Germline V gene lookup returns CDR1 LNHNV and CDR2 YYDKDF (reference sequence). The CDR3 is made up of 14 amino acids.

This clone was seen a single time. The CDR3 nucleotides read TGTGCCAGCAGTTTATGGGGGCGTGAAGCTTTCTTT. The encoded protein is CASSLWGREAFF. The chain carries TRBV28 and TRBJ1-1; TRBD1 is a possible D gene (5 bases). V gave up 0 bases and J gave up 7 bases, with 6 bases separating them. Per the germline V gene, CDR1 is MDHEN and CDR2 is SYDVKM. The CDR3 extends over 12 amino acids.

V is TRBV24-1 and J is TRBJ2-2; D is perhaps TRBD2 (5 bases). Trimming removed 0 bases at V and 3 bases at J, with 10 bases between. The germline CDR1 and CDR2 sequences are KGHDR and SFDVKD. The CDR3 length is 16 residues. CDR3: CATSDLKGSDTGELFF. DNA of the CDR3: TGTGCCACCAGTGATTTGAAAGGGAGCGACACCGGGGAGCTGTTTTTT.

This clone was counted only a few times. The CDR3 DNA reads TGTGCCAGTAGTGGAACAGGTCGACAAGAGACCCAGTACTTC. This encodes CASSGTGRQETQYF. The V gene is TRBV19, the J gene TRBJ2-5; a possible D gene is TRBD1 (5 bases). CDR1 and CDR2 from the germline V gene are LNHDA and SQIVND (reference sequence). This CDR3 is 14 amino acids long. V was shortened by 5 bases and J by 2 bases, with 12 bases between the two germline ends.

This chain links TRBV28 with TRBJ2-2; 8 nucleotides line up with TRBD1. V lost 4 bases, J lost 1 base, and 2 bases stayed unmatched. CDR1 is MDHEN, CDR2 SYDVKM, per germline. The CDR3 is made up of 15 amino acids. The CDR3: CASSSTGGNTGELFF. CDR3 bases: TGTGCCAGCAGTTCCACAGGGGGGAACACCGGGGAGCTGTTTTTT.

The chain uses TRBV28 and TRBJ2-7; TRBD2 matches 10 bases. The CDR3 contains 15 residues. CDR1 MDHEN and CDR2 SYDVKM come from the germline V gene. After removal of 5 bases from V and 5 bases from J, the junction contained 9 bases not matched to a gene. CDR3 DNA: TGTGCCAGCAGTCCCGAATCAGCGGGAGGGAACGAGCAGTACTTC. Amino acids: CASSPESAGGNEQYF.

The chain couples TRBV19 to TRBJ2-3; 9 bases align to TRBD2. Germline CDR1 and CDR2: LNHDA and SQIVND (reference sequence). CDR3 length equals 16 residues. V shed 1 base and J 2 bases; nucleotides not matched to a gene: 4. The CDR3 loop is CASSIASGRYTDTQYF. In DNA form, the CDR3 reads TGTGCCAGTAGTATAGCAAGCGGGAGGTACACAGATACGCAGTATTTT. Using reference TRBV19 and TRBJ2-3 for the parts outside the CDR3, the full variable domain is DGGITQSPKYLFRKEGQNVTLSCEQNLNHDAMYWYRQDPGQGLRLIYYSQIVNDFQKGDIAEGYSVSREKKESFPLTVTSAQKNPTAFYLCASSIASGRYTDTQYFGPGTRLTVL.

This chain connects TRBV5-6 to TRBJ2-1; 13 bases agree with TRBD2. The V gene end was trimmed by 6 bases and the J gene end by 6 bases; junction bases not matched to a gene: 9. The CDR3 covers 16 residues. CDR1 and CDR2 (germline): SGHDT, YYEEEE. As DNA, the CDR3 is TGTGCCAGCACCCCCGGACTAGCGGGAGATGTCAATGAGCAGTTCTTC. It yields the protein CASTPGLAGDVNEQFF.

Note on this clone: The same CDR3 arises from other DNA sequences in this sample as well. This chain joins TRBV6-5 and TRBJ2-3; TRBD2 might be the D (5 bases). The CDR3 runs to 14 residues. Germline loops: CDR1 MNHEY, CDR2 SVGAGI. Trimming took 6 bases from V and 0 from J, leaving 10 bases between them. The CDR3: CASRRTLSTDTQYF. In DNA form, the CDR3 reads TGTGCCAGCAGAAGGACTCTAAGCACAGATACGCAGTATTTT.

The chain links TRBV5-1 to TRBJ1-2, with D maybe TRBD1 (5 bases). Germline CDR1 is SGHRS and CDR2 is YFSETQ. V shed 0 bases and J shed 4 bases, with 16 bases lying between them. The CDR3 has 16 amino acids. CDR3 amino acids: CASSLVAQGGGYGYTF. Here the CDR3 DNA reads TGCGCCAGCAGCTTGGTTGCCCAGGGAGGCGGCTATGGCTACACCTTC.

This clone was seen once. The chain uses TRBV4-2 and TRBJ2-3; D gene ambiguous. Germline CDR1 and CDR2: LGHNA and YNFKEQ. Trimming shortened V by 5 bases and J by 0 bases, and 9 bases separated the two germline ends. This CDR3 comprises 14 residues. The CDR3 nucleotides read TGTGCCAGCAGCGAAGGGCGGAGCACAGATACGCAGTATTTT. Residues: CASSEGRSTDTQYF.

CDR3 residues: CASSPLGQSGNTIYF. CDR3 DNA: TGTGCCAGCTCACCTTTAGGACAATCTGGAAACACCATATATTTT. V gene TRBV18 combines with J gene TRBJ1-3; the D gene is possibly TRBD1 (5 bases). The germline V and J ends were trimmed by 3 bases and 1 base, with 10 bases remaining between them. The CDR3 consists of 15 residues. The germline V gene has CDR1 KGHSH and CDR2 LQKENI.

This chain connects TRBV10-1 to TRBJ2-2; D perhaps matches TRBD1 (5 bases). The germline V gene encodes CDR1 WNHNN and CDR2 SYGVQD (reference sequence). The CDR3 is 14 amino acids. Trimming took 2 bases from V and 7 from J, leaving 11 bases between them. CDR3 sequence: CASSEGPGNGELFF. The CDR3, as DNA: TGCGCCAGCAGTGAGGGACCAGGGAACGGGGAGCTGTTTTTT.

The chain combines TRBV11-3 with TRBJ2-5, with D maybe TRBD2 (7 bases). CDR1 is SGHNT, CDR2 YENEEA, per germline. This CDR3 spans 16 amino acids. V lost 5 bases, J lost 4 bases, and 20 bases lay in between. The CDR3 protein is CASSAGAGVRGETQYF. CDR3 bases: TGTGCCAGCAGCGCGGGGGCAGGGGTCAGGGGAGAGACCCAGTACTTC.

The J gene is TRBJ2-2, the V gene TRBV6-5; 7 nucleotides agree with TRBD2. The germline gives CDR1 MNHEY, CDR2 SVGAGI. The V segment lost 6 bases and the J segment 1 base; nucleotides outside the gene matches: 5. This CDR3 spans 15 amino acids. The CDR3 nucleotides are TGTGCCAGCAGGGGGTCGGGAGGGAACACCGGGGAGCTGTTTTTT. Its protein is CASRGSGGNTGELFF.

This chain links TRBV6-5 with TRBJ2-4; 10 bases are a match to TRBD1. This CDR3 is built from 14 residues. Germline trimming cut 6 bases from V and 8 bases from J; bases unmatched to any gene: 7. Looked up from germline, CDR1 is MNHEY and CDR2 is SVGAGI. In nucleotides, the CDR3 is TGTGCCAGCAGCCACAGGGACAGGGGTCACATTCAGTACTTC. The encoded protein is CASSHRDRGHIQYF.

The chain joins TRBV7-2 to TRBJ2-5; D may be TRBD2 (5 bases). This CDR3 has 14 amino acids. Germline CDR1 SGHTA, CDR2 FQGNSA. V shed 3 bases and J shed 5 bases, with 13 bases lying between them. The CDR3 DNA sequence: TGTGCCAGCAGCTTGGGCGGGCCAGGCGAGACCCAGTACTTC. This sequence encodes CASSLGGPGETQYF.

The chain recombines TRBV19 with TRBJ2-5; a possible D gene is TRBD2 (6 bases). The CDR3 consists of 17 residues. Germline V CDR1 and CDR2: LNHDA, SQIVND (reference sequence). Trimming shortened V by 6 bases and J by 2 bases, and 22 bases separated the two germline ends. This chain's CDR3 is CASSSEGPPTYQETQYF. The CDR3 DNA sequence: TGTGCCAGTAGCTCGGAGGGGCCACCGACTTATCAAGAGACCCAGTACTTC.

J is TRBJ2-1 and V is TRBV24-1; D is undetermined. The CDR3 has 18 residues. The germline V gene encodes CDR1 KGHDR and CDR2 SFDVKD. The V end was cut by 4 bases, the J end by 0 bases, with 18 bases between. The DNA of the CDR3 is TGTGCCACCAGTGACCCTAAGAACCATAAGAGCTCCTACAATGAGCAGTTCTTC. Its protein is CATSDPKNHKSSYNEQFF.

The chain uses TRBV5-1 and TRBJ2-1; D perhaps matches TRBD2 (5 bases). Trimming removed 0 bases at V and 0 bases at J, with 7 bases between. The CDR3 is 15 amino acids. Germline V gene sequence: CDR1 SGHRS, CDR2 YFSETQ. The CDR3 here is CASSLGGISYNEQFF. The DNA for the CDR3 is TGCGCCAGCAGCTTGGGAGGGATCTCCTACAATGAGCAGTTCTTC.

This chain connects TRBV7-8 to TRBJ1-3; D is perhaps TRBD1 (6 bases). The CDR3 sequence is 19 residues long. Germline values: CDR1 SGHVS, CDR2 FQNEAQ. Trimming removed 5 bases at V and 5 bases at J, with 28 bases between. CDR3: CASSLNPIRGFALRNTIYF. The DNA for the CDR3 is TGTGCCAGCAGCCTCAACCCTATAAGGGGGTTCGCTCTTAGAAACACCATATATTTT.